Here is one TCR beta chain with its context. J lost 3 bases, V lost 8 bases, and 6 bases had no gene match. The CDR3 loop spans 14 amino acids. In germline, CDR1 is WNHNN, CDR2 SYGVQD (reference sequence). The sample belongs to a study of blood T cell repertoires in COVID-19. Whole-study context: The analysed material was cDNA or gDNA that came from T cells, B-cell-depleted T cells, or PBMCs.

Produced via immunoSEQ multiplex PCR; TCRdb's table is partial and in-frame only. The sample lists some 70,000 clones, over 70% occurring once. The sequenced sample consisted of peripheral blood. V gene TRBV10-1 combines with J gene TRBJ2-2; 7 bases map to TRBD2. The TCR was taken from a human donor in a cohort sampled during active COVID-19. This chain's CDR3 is CASRTSGDTGELFF. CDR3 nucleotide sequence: TGCGCCAGCCGTACCAGCGGGGACACCGGGGAGCTGTTTTTT.